What follows describes a single T cell receptor (beta chain). This clonotype was seen a few times. Its binding antigen is unknown. Per-base qualities were not stored, and no clone one base away is much larger. Sequencer: Illumina NovaSeq 6000. TCRalpha and TCRbeta cDNA libraries were built by 5'RACE with constant-segment primers, adding sample barcodes and unique molecular identifiers. Trizol reagent was used to extract RNA from every sample. Libraries were amplified in two PCR steps, with a second sample barcode and Illumina TruSeq adapters added in the second step. Libraries were sequenced on an Illumina NovaSeq with 2 x 150 bp paired-end reads. Regarding the original processing steps: The reads were demultiplexed and collapsed into UMI-guided consensus sequences using migec v1.2.7. Using mixcr v2.1.11, the UMI consensuses were aligned to TRA and TRB V and J templates and assembled into clonotypes. Clonotypes were classified as expanded or contracted when called significant by both edgeR and NoisET, with noise models trained on biological replicates. For edgeR calls, a false discovery rate-adjusted p below 0.01 and a log2 fold-change threshold of 1 were applied. As an exploratory analysis of dynamics, max-normalized trajectories of the 1000 most abundant clonotypes were examined by PCA with hierarchical clustering. Each responding clone was given a CD4 or CD8 phenotype based on the CD4+ and CD8+ repertoires, which had been sequenced separately. TCRdb ran its own pipeline on the public reads, namely fastp trimming at Q25 and MiXCR clone calling, and kept in-frame beta chains. Every CDR3 protein is listed once, alongside the most common genes and DNA of its rows. The V and J calls were not made by the authors but by TCRdb's processing. The sample table lists about 200,000 distinct CDR3 sequences, about 9.2% of them with a count of one. The top ten clonotypes cover 3.5% of the sample.

The source of the sample is a study of T-cell memory formation after mild COVID-19 (dated by TCRdb to the early 2020s). For the study in its entirety: TCR sequence clusters from the two donors were found to be largely donor specific. T-cell clones expanding and contracting after mild COVID-19 in a couple of donors were tracked by longitudinal TCRalpha and TCRbeta repertoire sequencing. The cohort comprised two young, previously healthy adult volunteers, one female and one male.

From the germline V gene, CDR1 is MNHEY and CDR2 is SVGAGI. After removal of 6 bases from V and 5 bases from J, the junction retains 12 bases not matched to a gene. From its cysteine to its phenylalanine, the CDR3 spans 15 amino acids. Only the CDR3 region is kept as DNA, spanning 45 bases read in frame from base 1. Ficoll-Paque density gradient centrifugation was used to isolate PBMCs. The paper as a whole reports these results and caveats: From day 15 to 85, contracting clones showed balanced CD4/CD8 phenotypes, whereas a second wave of clones that expanded from day 15 to 37 leaned towards CD4+. The study covered only a couple of mild cases, and larger cohorts including severe cases with pre-infection samples were considered necessary. Contracting CD4+ clones turned up mainly in the CM and EM memory subsets, whereas EMRA was where CD8+ clones were enriched. SARS-CoV-2 specificity of the second-wave clones peaking on day 37 was not confirmed. The detection of some responding clones in pre-infection memory suggests that pre-existing cross-reactive memory T cells joined the SARS-CoV-2 response.

This receptor was identified in a man aged 18 to 35 who had mild COVID-19 (a few samples of this study predate the infection). The sample titles of this study are shuffled in the database, so cell type and time point are left out; the donor was told from shared clones. The V and J segments used are TRBV6-5 and TRBJ2-7, with 8 middle bases fitting TRBD1. The sample consisted of PBMCs or a T cell subset sorted from them (not recorded which). The nucleotides are TGTGCCAGCAGCCGAACCAGGGGGCGTCTTCACGAGCAGTACTTC. The translation is CASSRTRGRLHEQYF.